The entry below gives a single T cell receptor beta chain sequence along with its context. The table came from immunoSEQ multiplex PCR; TCRdb's copy has only in-frame clones and leaves some out. The sample contains more than 65,000 clones, around 89% of which appear only once. These data come from a study of identifying expanded T cells in peripheral blood. The CDR3 is 15 residues long. Trimming left V 3 bases short and J 3 bases short, with 14 bases between. Looked up from germline, CDR1 is MNHEY and CDR2 is SVGAGI. The sequence was obtained from a person aged 18-70 years in good health. V and J are TRBV6-5 and TRBJ2-5; tentatively, D is TRBD1 or TRBD2 (5 bases each). The specimen sequenced was blood. The CDR3 DNA sequence: TGTGCCAGCAGTTATGGGGACGCTTTGGAAGAGACCCAGTACTTC. Translation: CASSYGDALEETQYF.